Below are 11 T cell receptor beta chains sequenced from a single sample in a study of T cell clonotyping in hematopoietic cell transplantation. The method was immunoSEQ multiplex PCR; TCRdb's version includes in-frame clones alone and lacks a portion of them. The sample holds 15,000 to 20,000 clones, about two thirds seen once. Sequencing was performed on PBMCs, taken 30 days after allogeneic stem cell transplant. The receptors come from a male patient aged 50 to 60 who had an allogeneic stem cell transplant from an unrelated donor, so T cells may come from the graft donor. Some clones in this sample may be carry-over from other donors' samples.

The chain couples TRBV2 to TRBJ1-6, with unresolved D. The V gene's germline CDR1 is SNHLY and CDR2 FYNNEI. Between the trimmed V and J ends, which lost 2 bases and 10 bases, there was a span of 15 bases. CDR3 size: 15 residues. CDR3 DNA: TGTGCCAGCAGTGAACTGGAAATCCCACACTCACCCCTCCACTTT. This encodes CASSELEIPHSPLHF.

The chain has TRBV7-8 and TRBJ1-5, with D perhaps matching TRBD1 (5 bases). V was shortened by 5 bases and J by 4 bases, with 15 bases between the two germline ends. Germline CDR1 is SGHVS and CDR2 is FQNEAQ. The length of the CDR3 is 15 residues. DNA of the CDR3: TGTGCCAGCAGCCTACCGGGGGGAACTAATCAGCCCCAGCATTTT. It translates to CASSLPGGTNQPQHF.

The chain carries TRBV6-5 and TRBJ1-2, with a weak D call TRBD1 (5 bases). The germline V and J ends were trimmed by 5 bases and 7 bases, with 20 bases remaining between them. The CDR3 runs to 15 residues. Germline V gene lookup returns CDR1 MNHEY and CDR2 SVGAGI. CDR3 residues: CASSPLERGGSGYTF. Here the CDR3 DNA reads TGTGCCAGCAGTCCGCTTGAGCGGGGGGGTAGTGGCTACACCTTC.

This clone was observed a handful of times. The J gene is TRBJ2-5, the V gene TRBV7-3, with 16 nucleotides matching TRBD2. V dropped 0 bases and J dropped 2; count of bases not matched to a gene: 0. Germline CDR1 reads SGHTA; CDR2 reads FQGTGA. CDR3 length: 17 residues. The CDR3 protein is CASSLTGLAGGQETQYF. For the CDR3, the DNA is TGTGCCAGCAGCTTAACGGGACTAGCGGGGGGGCAAGAGACCCAGTACTTC.

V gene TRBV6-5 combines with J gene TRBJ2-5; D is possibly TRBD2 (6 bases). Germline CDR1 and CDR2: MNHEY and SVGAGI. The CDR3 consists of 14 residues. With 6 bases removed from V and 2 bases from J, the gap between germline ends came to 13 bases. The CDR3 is CASRRLGGQETQYF. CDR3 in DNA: TGTGCCAGCAGGCGCCTTGGGGGGCAAGAGACCCAGTACTTC.

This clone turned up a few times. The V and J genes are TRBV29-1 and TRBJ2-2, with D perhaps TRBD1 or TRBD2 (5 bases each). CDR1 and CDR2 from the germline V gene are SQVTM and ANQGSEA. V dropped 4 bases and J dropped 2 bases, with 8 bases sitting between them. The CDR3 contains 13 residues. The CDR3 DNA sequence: TGCAGCGTTGGAGGGGCAAACACCGGGGAGCTGTTTTTT. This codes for CSVGGANTGELFF.

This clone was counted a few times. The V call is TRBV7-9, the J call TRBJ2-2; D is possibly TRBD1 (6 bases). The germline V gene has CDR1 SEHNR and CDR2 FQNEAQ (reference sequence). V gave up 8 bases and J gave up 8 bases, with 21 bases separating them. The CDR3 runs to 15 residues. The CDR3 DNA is TGTGCCAGCGGGTTTGGGGGCGGCTCGAAGGGGGAGCTGTTTTTT. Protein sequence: CASGFGGGSKGELFF.

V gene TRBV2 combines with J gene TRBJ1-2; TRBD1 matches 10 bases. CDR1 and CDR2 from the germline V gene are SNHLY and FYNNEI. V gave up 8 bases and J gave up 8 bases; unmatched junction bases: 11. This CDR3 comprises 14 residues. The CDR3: CASETGTGVRGYTF. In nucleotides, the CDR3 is TGTGCCAGCGAAACCGGGACAGGGGTTCGGGGCTACACCTTC.

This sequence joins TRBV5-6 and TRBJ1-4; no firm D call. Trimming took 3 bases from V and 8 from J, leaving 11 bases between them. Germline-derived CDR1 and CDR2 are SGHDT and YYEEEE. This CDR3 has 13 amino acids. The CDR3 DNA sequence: TGTGCCAGCAGCTCTGCTATGGGGGAAAAACTGTTTTTT. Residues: CASSSAMGEKLFF.

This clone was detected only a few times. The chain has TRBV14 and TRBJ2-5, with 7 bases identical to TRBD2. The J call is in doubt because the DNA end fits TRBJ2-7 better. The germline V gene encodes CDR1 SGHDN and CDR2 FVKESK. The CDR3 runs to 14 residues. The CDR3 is CASSHPGGIYEQYF. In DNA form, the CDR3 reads TGTGCCAGCAGCCACCCGGGGGGAATCTACGAGCAGTACTTC.

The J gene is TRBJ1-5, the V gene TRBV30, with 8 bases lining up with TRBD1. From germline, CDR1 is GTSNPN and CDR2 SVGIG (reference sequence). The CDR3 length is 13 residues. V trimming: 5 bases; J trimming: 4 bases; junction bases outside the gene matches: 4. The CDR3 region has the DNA TGTGCCTGGGGGGGACAGGAGAATCAGCCCCAGCATTTT. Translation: CAWGGQENQPQHF.